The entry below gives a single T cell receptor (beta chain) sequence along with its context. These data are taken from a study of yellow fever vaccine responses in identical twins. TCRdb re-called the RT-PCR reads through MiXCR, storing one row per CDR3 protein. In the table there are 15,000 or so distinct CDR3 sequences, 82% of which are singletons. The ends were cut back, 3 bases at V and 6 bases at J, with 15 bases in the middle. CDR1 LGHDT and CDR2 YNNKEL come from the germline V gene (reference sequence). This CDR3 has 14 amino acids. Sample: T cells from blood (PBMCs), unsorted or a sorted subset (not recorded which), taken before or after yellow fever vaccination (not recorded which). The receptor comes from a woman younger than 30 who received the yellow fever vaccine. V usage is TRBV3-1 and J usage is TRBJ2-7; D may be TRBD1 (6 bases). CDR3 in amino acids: CASSQYREGGEQYF. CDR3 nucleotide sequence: TGTGCCAGCAGCCAGTACAGGGAAGGAGGCGAGCAGTACTTC.